The rows below give T cell receptor beta chains drawn from one sample of a study of cytomegalovirus exposure and HLA in healthy donors. The repertoire was sequenced with immunoSEQ multiplex PCR; TCRdb's copy has only in-frame clones and lacks some. The table records 95,000 to 130,000 clones, about 59% of them present only once. The sample taken for sequencing was PBMCs. These receptors were obtained from a woman aged 40 to 49 in good health and CMV-seropositive. Each CDR3 is given with its conserved first and last residue. The D gene is left open where the match is weak. The size field is filled for only some rows; it gives once, few, many or a size class.

clone_size	j_call	d_call	v_call	cdr3_aa	cdr3_nt
.	TRBJ2-2	.	TRBV7-9	CASSQDSGEGPNTGELFF	TGTGCCAGCAGCCAGGACAGTGGCGAGGGCCCGAACACCGGGGAGCTGTTTTTT
.	TRBJ2-1	.	TRBV19	CASSIDRGNEQFF	TGTGCCAGTAGTATAGATCGGGGCAATGAGCAGTTCTTC
.	TRBJ2-7	.	TRBV9	CASSVELGNEQYF	TGTGCCAGCAGCGTAGAACTAGGCAACGAGCAGTACTTC
.	TRBJ2-7	TRBD1	TRBV27	CASSFQGADYEQYF	TGTGCCAGCAGTTTTCAGGGGGCAGACTACGAGCAGTACTTC
few	TRBJ2-7	.	TRBV6-5	CASRHPSLYEQYF	TGTGCCAGCAGACACCCGTCTCTCTACGAGCAGTACTTC
.	TRBJ1-4	.	TRBV6-1	CASSEPTEVTNEKLFF	TGTGCCAGCAGCGAACCAACAGAAGTAACTAATGAAAAACTGTTTTTT
.	TRBJ2-5	.	TRBV5-6	CASSLYTNREETQYF	TGTGCCAGCAGCTTGTATACCAACAGGGAAGAGACCCAGTACTTC
few	TRBJ2-1	.	TRBV5-1	CASNRDNSYNEQFF	TGCGCCAGCAACCGGGACAACTCCTACAATGAGCAGTTCTTC
.	TRBJ1-6	.	TRBV5-1	CASRRDPNSPLHF	TGCGCCAGCAGGCGGGACCCCAATTCACCCCTCCACTTT
few	TRBJ2-1	.	TRBV20-1	CSARDPPEQFF	TGCAGTGCTAGAGACCCTCCTGAGCAGTTCTTC
.	TRBJ1-1	.	TRBV19	CASRQGRTEAFF	TGTGCCAGTCGCCAGGGAAGGACTGAAGCTTTCTTT
.	TRBJ1-2	TRBD1	TRBV29-1	CSVAGGGGGYTF	TGCAGCGTTGCAGGGGGCGGAGGCGGCTACACCTTC
.	TRBJ2-2	TRBD2	TRBV5-4	CASSFAGGPGELFF	TGTGCCAGCAGCTTCGCGGGAGGGCCCGGGGAGCTGTTTTTT
.	TRBJ1-5	.	TRBV6-5	CATSEPIRQPQHF	TGTGCCACCTCGGAGCCCATTCGTCAGCCCCAGCATTTT
.	TRBJ1-2	TRBD1	TRBV4-1	CASSQPGQGFYGYTF	TGCGCCAGCAGCCAACCGGGACAGGGCTTTTATGGCTACACCTTC
few	TRBJ1-2	TRBD1	TRBV23-1	CAIYRDRAYYGYTF	TGCGCCATATACCGGGACAGGGCCTATTATGGCTACACCTTC
.	TRBJ2-7	TRBD1	TRBV7-2	CASSLGGGQGFYEQYF	TGTGCCAGCAGCTTAGGAGGAGGACAGGGATTCTACGAGCAGTACTTC
.	TRBJ2-7	TRBD1	TRBV7-6	CASSLGQGRNEQYF	TGTGCCAGCAGCCTCGGACAGGGTCGTAACGAGCAGTACTTC
few	TRBJ2-1	TRBD1	TRBV13	CASSLDRGDNEQFF	TGTGCCAGCAGCCTGGACAGGGGTGACAATGAGCAGTTCTTC
.	TRBJ1-1	.	TRBV7-8	CASSSQGSLPTEAFF	TGTGCCAGCAGCTCCCAGGGTTCCCTGCCCACTGAAGCTTTCTTT
few	TRBJ2-1	TRBD2	TRBV7-9	CASSLGLGLNEQFF	TGTGCCAGCAGCTTGGGACTAGGACTCAATGAGCAGTTCTTC
.	TRBJ2-3	.	TRBV5-4	CASSREDTQYF	TGTGCCAGCAGCCGCGAAGATACGCAGTATTTT
few	TRBJ2-5	TRBD2	TRBV5-1	CASSFSSGGYQETQYF	TGCGCCAGCAGCTTCTCTAGCGGGGGGTACCAAGAGACCCAGTACTTC
.	TRBJ2-3	TRBD2	TRBV27	CASSPLASGSTDTQYF	TGTGCCAGCAGTCCCCTGGCTAGCGGGAGCACAGATACGCAGTATTTT
few	TRBJ2-7	.	TRBV2	CASSEGPTGEQYF	TGTGCCAGCAGTGAAGGTCCGACGGGGGAGCAGTACTTC
once	TRBJ1-1	.	TRBV11-2	CASSPTWAVTNTEAFF	TGTGCCAGCAGCCCAACCTGGGCAGTAACGAACACTGAAGCTTTCTTT
.	TRBJ1-2	.	TRBV7-9	CSATGNDGYTF	TGTTCCGCTACAGGGAACGATGGCTACACCTTC
.	TRBJ2-7	TRBD1	TRBV27	CASSSLYLGQGAGVYYEQYF	TGTGCCAGCAGTTCCCTGTATTTGGGACAGGGGGCCGGGGTATACTACGAGCAGTACTTC
.	TRBJ1-6	TRBD1	TRBV2	CASRGTGYNSPLHF	TGTGCCAGCAGGGGGACAGGCTATAATTCACCCCTCCACTTT
.	TRBJ2-7	TRBD1	TRBV15	CATSLERQGTYEQYF	TGTGCCACCAGTTTGGAAAGACAGGGGACTTACGAGCAGTACTTC
.	TRBJ1-1	TRBD1	TRBV6-5	CASSYMGQAGTEAFF	TGTGCCAGCAGCTACATGGGACAGGCCGGCACTGAAGCTTTCTTT
.	TRBJ1-1	.	TRBV7-2	CASSLATGTEAFF	TGTGCCAGCAGCTTAGCCACCGGCACTGAAGCTTTCTTT
once	TRBJ2-1	TRBD2	TRBV19	CASSIGYLGRENRDEQFF	TGTGCCAGTAGTATTGGCTACTTGGGGCGGGAGAATCGTGATGAGCAGTTCTTC
.	TRBJ2-3	.	TRBV7-3	CASSLILTDTQYF	TGTGCCAGCAGCTTAATACTTACAGATACGCAGTATTTT
.	TRBJ2-3	TRBD1	TRBV15	CATSRGQGATDTQYF	TGTGCCACCAGCAGGGGACAGGGGGCTACAGATACGCAGTATTTT
.	TRBJ2-7	TRBD2	TRBV7-2	CASSRSGSLSYEQYF	TGTGCCAGCAGTCGGAGCGGGAGTTTATCCTACGAGCAGTACTTC
few	TRBJ2-1	TRBD2	TRBV7-2	CASSLLGSGGLEQFF	TGTGCCAGCAGCTTATTGGGTAGCGGGGGGCTCGAGCAGTTCTTC
.	TRBJ2-1	TRBD2	TRBV7-2	CASSLEVLAGVAYNEQFF	TGTGCCAGCAGCTTAGAGGTTCTAGCGGGAGTAGCTTACAATGAGCAGTTCTTC
few	TRBJ1-2	.	TRBV19	CASKAGEPFIYGYTF	TGTGCCAGTAAGGCAGGGGAGCCCTTTATCTATGGCTACACCTTC
.	TRBJ2-7	.	TRBV5-4	CASSYSGSSYEQYF	TGTGCCAGCAGTTACAGCGGATCCTCCTACGAGCAGTACTTC
once	TRBJ2-5	TRBD2	TRBV9	CASSVALGTSGFQETQYF	TGTGCCAGCAGCGTAGCACTGGGGACTAGCGGATTCCAAGAGACCCAGTACTTC
.	TRBJ2-7	.	TRBV7-9	CASSPGRFQGDEQYF	TGTGCCAGCAGCCCTGGGAGGTTCCAGGGCGACGAGCAGTACTTC
.	TRBJ2-5	TRBD2	TRBV14	CASSQLLAGGETQYF	TGTGCCAGCAGCCAGTTACTAGCGGGAGGAGAGACCCAGTACTTC
.	TRBJ2-3	.	TRBV7-9	CASSLVFGGPKDTQYF	TGTGCCAGCAGCTTAGTTTTCGGGGGGCCGAAAGATACGCAGTATTTT
.	TRBJ1-2	.	TRBV9	CASSATGYGYTF	TGTGCCAGCAGCGCAACAGGCTATGGCTACACCTTC
.	TRBJ2-7	TRBD2	TRBV10-3	CAISHIGTNEQYF	TGTGCCATCAGTCACATAGGGACTAACGAGCAGTACTTC
.	TRBJ2-1	.	TRBV25-1	CASRDTPGTYNEQFF	TGTGCCAGCAGGGATACCCCCGGGACTTACAATGAGCAGTTCTTC
.	TRBJ2-7	.	TRBV27	CASSLPGNPYEQYF	TGTGCCAGCAGTTTACCGGGAAACCCCTACGAGCAGTACTTC
few	TRBJ1-1	.	TRBV28	CASSLEGSEAFF	TGTGCCAGCAGTTTAGAAGGGAGTGAAGCTTTCTTT
.	TRBJ1-4	TRBD1	TRBV9	CASSVGDRATNEKLFF	TGTGCCAGCAGCGTAGGGGACAGAGCAACTAATGAAAAACTGTTTTTT
few	TRBJ2-7	.	TRBV10-2	CASSGPYEQYF	TGCGCCAGCAGTGGTCCGTACGAGCAGTACTTC
.	TRBJ2-1	.	TRBV19	CASSIRDSEQFF	TGTGCCAGTAGTATTCGCGACAGTGAGCAGTTCTTC
.	TRBJ2-7	TRBD2	TRBV5-6	CASSLGLAPPSGQYF	TGTGCCAGCAGCTTGGGACTAGCGCCCCCCTCCGGGCAGTACTTC
few	TRBJ2-1	TRBD2	TRBV7-2	CASSDWTSGGNNEQFF	TGTGCCAGCAGCGACTGGACTAGCGGGGGGAACAATGAGCAGTTCTTC
.	TRBJ1-2	.	TRBV7-9	CASSSGNNYGYTF	TGTGCCAGCAGCTCAGGGAACAACTATGGCTACACCTTC
few	TRBJ1-1	.	TRBV6-5	CASSYSPVENTEAFF	TGTGCCAGCAGTTACTCGCCGGTAGAGAACACTGAAGCTTTCTTT
.	TRBJ1-2	.	TRBV2	CASSSTLNYGYTF	TGTGCCAGCAGCTCAACTCTCAACTATGGCTACACCTTC
.	TRBJ1-1	.	TRBV28	CASSLADSGAFF	TGTGCCAGCAGTTTGGCAGATTCTGGAGCTTTCTTT
.	TRBJ1-5	.	TRBV4-1	CASSVEANQPQHF	TGCGCCAGCAGCGTGGAGGCCAATCAGCCCCAGCATTTT
.	TRBJ2-7	TRBD1	TRBV4-3	CASSQGTGSHEQYF	TGCGCCAGCAGCCAAGGGACAGGGTCCCACGAGCAGTACTTC